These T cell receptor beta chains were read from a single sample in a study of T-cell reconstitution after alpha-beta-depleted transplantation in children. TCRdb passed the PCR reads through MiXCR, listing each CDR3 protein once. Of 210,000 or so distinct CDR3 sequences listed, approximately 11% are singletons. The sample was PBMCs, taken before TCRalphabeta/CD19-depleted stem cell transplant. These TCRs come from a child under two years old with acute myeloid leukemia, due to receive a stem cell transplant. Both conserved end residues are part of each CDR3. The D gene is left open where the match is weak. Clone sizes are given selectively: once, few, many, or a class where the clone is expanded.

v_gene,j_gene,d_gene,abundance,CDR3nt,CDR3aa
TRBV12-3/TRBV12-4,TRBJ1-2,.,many,TGTGCCAGCAGCCCGACCCCCAGAAACTATGGCTACACCTTC,CASSPTPRNYGYTF
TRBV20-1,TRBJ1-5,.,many,TGCAGTGCTAGGGACGGGGATCAGCCCCAGCATTTT,CSARDGDQPQHF
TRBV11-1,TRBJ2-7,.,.,TGTGCCATTCCGAGCGCGGGACTTGTGGCTCGAGGGACCTACAATGAGCAGTACTTC,CAIPSAGLVARGTYNEQYF
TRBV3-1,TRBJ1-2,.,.,TGTGCCAGCAGCCAAGTTGGTGGCTACACCTTC,CASSQVGGYTF
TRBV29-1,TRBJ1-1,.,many,TGCAGCGGACGGGGTGAAGCTTTCTTT,CSGRGEAFF
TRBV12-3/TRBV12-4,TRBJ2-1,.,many,TGTGCCAGCAGCCCCACCCGAGGCATCGGCTGGGAGCAGTTCTTC,CASSPTRGIGWEQFF
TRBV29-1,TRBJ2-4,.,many,TGCAGCGTTAAGGGGGTAGGGCTAGCCGAAGCCAAAAACATTCAGTACTTC,CSVKGVGLAEAKNIQYF
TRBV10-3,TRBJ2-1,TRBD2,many,TGTGCCATCAGTGCCGGGACTAGCGGGAGATACGATGAGCAGTTCTTC,CAISAGTSGRYDEQFF
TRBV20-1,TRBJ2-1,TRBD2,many,TGCAGTGCTATAGGAGCGGGAGCCTACAATGAGCAGTTCTTC,CSAIGAGAYNEQFF
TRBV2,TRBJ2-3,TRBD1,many,TGTGCCAGCAGTGAAGCCTGGACAGGGGGATTAGATACGCAGTATTTT,CASSEAWTGGLDTQYF
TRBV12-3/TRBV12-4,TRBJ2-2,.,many,TGTGCCAGCACCGGAGACTGGAATACCGGGGAGCTGTTTTTT,CASTGDWNTGELFF
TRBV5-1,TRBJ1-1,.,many,TGCGCCAGCAGCTTGGAGCGACAGCCGAACACTGAAGCTTTCTTT,CASSLERQPNTEAFF
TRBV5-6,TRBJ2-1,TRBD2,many,TGTGCCAGCAGCTTGTGGGGTGAAGCGGGAGGGGAGCAGTTCTTC,CASSLWGEAGGEQFF
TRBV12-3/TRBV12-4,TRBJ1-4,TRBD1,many,TGTGCCAGCAGCCCGGGACAGGCTAATGAAAAACTGTTTTTT,CASSPGQANEKLFF
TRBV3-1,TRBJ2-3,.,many,TGTGCCAGCAGCCAAAATCCGGTAGATACGCAGTATTTT,CASSQNPVDTQYF
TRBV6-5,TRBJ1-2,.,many,TGTGCCAGCAGACCCTTCGAGAGGGGGTATGGCTACACCTTC,CASRPFERGYGYTF
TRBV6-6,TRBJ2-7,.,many,TGTGCCAGCAGGACAGGTGGTTACGAGCAGTACTTC,CASRTGGYEQYF
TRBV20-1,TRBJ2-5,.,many,TGCAGTGCTAGCGGGGAGACCCAGTACTTC,CSASGETQYF
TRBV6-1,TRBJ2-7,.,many,TGTGCCAGCAGTCTCCACCCCGCTAGCTTTACCTACGAGCAGTACTTC,CASSLHPASFTYEQYF
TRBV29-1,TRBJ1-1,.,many,TGCAGCGTCGTATACACTGAAGCTTTCTTT,CSVVYTEAFF
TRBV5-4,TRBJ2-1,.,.,TGTGCCAGCAGCTTGATAGAAGGGTACAATGAGCAGTTCTTC,CASSLIEGYNEQFF
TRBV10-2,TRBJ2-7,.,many,TGCGCCAGCAGTGAGTCCGGTTTGGGGGAGCAGTACTTC,CASSESGLGEQYF
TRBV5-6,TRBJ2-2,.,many,TGTGCCAGCAGCTTGCTAGGCGCCGCCGGGGAGCTGTTTTTT,CASSLLGAAGELFF
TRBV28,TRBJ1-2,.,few,TGTGCCAGCAGCATTAGCCGGGTGGGAGATGGCTACACCTTC,CASSISRVGDGYTF
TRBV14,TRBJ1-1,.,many,TGTGCCAGCACCAAACAGCAGAACACTGAAGCTTTCTTT,CASTKQQNTEAFF
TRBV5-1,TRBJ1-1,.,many,TGTGCCAGCAGCTTAGCGGGAGGGGAAGCTTTCTTT,CASSLAGGEAFF
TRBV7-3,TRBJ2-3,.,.,TGTGCCAGCAGCTCCGCTGGGGGCGTAGATACGCAGTATTTT,CASSSAGGVDTQYF
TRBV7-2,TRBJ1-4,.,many,TGTGCCAGCAGCTCTAGAGGTTTGGCGGGTGGAAAACTGTTTTTT,CASSSRGLAGGKLFF
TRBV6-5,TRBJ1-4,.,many,TGTGCCAGCAGTTTGGCGGCGAGGGAAAAACTGTTTTTT,CASSLAAREKLFF
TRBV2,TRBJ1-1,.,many,TGTGCCAGCAGTCCGGACCCTTATGGGGACACTGAAGCTTTCTTT,CASSPDPYGDTEAFF
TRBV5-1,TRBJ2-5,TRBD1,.,TGCGCCAGCAGCTTCCAGGGGGCTTGGGAGACCCAGTACTTC,CASSFQGAWETQYF
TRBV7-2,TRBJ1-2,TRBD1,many,TGTGCCAGCAGCAAAGGGGGCAGGAACTATGGCTACACCTTC,CASSKGGRNYGYTF